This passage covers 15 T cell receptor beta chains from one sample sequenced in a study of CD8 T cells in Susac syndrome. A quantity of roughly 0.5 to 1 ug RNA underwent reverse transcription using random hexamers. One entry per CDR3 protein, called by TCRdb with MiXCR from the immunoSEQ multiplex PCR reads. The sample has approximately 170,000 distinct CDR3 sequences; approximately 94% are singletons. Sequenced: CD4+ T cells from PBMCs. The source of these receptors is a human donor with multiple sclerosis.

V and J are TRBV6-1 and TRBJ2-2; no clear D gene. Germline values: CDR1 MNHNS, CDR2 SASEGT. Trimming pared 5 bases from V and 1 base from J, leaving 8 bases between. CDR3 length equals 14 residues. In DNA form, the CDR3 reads TGTGCCAGCAGTCCACAGCTGAACACCGGGGAGCTGTTTTTT. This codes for CASSPQLNTGELFF.

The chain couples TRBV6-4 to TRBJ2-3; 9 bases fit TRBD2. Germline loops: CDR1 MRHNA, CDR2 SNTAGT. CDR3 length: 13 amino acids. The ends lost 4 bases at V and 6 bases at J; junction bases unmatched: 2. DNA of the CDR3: TGTGCCAGCAGTGCTAGCGGGAAGGATACGCAGTATTTT. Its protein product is CASSASGKDTQYF.

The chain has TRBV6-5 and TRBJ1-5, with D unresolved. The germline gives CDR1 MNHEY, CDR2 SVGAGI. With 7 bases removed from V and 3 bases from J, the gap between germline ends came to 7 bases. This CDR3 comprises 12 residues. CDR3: CASNEPNQPQHF. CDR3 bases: TGTGCCAGCAACGAGCCCAATCAGCCCCAGCATTTT.

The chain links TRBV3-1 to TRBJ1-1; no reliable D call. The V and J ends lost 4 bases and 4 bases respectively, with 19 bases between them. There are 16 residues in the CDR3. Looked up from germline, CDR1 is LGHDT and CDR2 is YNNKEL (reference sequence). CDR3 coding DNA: TGTGCCAGCAGCCTTTCCTGGACTGATCGGAGCACTGAAGCTTTCTTT. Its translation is CASSLSWTDRSTEAFF.

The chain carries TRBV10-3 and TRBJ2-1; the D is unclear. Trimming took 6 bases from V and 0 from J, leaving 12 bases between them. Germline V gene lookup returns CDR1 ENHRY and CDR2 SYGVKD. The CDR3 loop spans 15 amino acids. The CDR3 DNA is TGTGCCATCAGGAGTAAGGTTAGCTCCTACAATGAGCAGTTCTTC. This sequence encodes CAIRSKVSSYNEQFF.

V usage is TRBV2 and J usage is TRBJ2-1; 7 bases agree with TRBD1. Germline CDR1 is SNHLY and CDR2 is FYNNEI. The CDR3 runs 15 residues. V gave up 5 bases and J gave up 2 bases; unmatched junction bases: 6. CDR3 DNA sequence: TGTGCCAGCAGTCCGGGACAGAAAACCTACAATGAGCAGTTCTTC. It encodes CASSPGQKTYNEQFF.

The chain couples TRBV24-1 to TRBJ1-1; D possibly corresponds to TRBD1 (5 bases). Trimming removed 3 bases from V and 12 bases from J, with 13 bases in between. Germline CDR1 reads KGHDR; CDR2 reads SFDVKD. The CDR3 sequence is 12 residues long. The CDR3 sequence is CATSDGWGETFF. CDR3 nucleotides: TGTGCCACCAGTGATGGGTGGGGCGAAACTTTCTTT.

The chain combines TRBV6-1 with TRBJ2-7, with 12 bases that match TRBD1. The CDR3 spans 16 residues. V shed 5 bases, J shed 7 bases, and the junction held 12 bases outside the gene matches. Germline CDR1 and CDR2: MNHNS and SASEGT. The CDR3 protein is CASSPRRDRGLSEQYF. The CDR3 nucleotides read TGTGCCAGCAGTCCCCGCCGGGACAGGGGGCTGAGTGAGCAGTACTTC.

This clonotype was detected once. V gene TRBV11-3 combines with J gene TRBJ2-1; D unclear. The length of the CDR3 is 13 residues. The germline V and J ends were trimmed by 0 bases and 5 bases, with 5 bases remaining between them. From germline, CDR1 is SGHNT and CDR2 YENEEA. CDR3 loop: CASSLDQNNEQFF. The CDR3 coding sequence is TGTGCCAGCAGCTTAGATCAAAACAATGAGCAGTTCTTC.

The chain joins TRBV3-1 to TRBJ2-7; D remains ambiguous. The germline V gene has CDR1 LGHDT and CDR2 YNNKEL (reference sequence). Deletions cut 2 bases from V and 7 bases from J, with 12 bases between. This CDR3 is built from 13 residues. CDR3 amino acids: CASSQSLPREQYF. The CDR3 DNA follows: TGTGCCAGCAGCCAAAGTCTGCCGAGGGAGCAGTACTTC.

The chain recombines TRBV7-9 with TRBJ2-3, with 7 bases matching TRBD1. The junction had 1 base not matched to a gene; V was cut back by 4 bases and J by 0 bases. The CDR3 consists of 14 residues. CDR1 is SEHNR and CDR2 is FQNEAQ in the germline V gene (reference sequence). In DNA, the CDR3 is TGTGCCAGCAGCTGGGACAGAAGCACAGATACGCAGTATTTT. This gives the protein CASSWDRSTDTQYF.

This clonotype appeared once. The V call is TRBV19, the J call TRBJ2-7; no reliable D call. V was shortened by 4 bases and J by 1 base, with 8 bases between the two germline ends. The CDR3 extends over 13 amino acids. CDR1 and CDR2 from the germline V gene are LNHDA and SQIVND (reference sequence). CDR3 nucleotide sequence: TGTGCCAGTAGTACTGAGTGGTCCTACGAGCAGTACTTC. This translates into CASSTEWSYEQYF.

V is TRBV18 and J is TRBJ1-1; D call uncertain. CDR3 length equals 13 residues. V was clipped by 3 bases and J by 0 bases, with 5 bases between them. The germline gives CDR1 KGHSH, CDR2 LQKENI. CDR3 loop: CASSPDLNTEAFF. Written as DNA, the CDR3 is TGTGCCAGCTCACCCGACCTGAACACTGAAGCTTTCTTT.

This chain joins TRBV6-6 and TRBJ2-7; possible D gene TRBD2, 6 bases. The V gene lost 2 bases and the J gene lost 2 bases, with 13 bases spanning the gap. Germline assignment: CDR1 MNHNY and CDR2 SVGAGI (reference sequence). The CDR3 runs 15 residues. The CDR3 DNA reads TGTGCCAGCAGTTACGTCGGGAGTTCCCCCTACGAGCAGTACTTC. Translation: CASSYVGSSPYEQYF.

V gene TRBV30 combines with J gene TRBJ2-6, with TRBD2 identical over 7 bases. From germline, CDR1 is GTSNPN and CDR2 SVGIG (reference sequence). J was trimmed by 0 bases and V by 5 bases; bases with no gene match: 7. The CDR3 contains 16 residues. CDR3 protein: CAWERGTHSGANVLTF. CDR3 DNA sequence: TGTGCCTGGGAGCGGGGCACCCACTCTGGGGCCAACGTCCTGACTTTC.